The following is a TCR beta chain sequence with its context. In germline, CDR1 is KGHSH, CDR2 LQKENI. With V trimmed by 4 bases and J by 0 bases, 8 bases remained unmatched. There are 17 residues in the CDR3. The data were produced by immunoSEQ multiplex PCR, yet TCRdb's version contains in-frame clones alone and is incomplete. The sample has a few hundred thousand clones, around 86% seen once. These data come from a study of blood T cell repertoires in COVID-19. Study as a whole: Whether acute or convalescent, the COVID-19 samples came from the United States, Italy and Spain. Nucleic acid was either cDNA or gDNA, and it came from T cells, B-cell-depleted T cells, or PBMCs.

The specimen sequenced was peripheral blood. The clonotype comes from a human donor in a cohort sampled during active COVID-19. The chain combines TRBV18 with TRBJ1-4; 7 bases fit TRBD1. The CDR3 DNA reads TGTGCCAGCTCACTAGGGACAGCTTTTGCAACTAATGAAAAACTGTTTTTT. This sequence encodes CASSLGTAFATNEKLFF.